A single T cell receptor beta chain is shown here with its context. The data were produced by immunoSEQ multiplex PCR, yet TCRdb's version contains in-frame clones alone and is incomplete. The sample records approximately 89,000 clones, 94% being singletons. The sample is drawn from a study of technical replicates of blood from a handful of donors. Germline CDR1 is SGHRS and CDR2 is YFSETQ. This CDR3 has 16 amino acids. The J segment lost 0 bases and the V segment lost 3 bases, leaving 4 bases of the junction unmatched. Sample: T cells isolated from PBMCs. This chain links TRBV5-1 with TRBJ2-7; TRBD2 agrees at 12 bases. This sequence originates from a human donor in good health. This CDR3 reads CASSWKTSGSSYEQYF. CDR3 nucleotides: TGCGCCAGCAGCTGGAAGACTAGCGGGAGCTCCTACGAGCAGTACTTC.